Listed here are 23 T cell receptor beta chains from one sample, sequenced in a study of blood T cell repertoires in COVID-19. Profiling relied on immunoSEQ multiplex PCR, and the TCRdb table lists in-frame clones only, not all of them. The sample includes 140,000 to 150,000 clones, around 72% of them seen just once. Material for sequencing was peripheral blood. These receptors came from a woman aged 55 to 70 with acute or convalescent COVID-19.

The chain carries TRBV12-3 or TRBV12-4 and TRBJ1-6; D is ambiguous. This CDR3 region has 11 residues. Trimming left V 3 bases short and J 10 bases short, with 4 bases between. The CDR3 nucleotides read TGTGCCAGCAGTTTTCAGTCACCCCTCCACTTT. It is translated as CASSFQSPLHF.

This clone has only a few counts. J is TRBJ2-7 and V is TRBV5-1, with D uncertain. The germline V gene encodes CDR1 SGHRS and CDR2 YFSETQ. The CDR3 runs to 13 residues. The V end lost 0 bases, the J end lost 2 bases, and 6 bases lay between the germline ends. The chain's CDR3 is CASSLGSPYEQYF. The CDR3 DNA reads TGCGCCAGCAGCTTGGGGAGTCCCTACGAGCAGTACTTC.

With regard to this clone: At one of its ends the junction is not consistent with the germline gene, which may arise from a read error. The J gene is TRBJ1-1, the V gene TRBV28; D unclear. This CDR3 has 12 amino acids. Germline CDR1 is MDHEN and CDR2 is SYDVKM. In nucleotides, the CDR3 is TGTGCCAGCAGTTTTTCGGGGATAAGCTTGGTCTTT. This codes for CASSFSGISLVF.

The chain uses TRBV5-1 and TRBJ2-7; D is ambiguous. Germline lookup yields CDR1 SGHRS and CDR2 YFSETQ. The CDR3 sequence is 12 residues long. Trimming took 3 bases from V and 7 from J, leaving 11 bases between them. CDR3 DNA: TGCGCCAGCAGCTCCCTCCCGAGGGAGCAGTACTTC. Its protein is CASSSLPREQYF.

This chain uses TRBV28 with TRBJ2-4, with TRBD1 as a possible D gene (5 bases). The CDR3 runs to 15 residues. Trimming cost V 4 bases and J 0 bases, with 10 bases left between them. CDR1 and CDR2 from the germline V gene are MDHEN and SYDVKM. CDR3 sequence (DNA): TGTGCCAGCAGTTCCTGGGGCCTAGCCAAAAACATTCAGTACTTC. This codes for CASSSWGLAKNIQYF.

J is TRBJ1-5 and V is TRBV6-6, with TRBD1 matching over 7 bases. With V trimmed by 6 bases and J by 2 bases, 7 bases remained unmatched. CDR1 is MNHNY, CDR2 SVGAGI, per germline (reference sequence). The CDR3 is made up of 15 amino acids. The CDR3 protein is CASRLQGHGNQPQHF. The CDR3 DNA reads TGTGCCAGCAGACTACAGGGGCACGGCAATCAGCCCCAGCATTTT.

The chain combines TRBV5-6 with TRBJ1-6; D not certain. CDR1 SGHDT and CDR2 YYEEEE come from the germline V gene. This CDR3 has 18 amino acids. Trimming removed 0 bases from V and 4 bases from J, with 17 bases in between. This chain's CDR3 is CASSLVSRGLAYNSPLHF. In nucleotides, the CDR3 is TGTGCCAGCAGCTTGGTATCCCGCGGGCTCGCATATAATTCACCCCTCCACTTT.

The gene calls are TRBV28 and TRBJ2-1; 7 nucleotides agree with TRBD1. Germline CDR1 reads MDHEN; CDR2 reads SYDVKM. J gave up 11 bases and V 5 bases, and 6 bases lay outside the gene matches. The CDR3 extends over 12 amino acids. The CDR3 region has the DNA TGTGCCAGCAGTCCCTTAGGGGGCAAGCAGTTCTTC. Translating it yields CASSPLGGKQFF.

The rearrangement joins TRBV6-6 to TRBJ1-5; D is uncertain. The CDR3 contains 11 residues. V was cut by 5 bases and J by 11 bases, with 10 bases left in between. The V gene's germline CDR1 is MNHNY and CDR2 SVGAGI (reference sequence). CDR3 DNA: TGTGCCAGCAGTCCTCCCCCCGCCCAGCATTTT. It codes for CASSPPPAQHF.

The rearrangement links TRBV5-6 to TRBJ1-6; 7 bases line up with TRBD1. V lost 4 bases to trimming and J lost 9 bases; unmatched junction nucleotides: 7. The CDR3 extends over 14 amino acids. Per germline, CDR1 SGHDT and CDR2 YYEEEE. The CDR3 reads CASSPGQFLSPLHF. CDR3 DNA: TGTGCCAGCAGCCCGGGACAGTTCCTTTCACCCCTCCACTTT.

The CDR3 region is CAWNGQGETQYF. Here the CDR3 DNA reads TGTGCCTGGAATGGACAGGGGGAGACCCAGTACTTC. This chain connects TRBV30 to TRBJ2-5, with TRBD1 identical over 9 bases. CDR1 and CDR2 (germline): GTSNPN, SVGIG (reference sequence). The CDR3 runs 12 residues. J lost 5 bases, V lost 4 bases, and 2 bases had no gene match.

The CDR3 here is CASSPGPGRVTSGSSAETQYF. CDR3 DNA sequence: TGTGCCAGCAGCCCGGGCCCAGGACGGGTGACTAGCGGGAGTTCTGCGGAGACCCAGTACTTC. V gene TRBV28 combines with J gene TRBJ2-5, with 12 bases aligning to TRBD2. The germline CDR1 and CDR2 sequences are MDHEN and SYDVKM. Trimming at V came to 6 bases and at J to 5 bases, leaving 25 bases not matched to a gene. CDR3 length: 21 residues.

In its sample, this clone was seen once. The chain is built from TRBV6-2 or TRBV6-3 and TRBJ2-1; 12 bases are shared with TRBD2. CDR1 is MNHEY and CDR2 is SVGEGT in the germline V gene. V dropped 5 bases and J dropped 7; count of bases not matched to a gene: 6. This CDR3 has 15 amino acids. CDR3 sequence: CASSKRTSGTNEQFF. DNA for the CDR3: TGTGCCAGCAGTAAACGGACTAGCGGGACAAATGAGCAGTTCTTC.

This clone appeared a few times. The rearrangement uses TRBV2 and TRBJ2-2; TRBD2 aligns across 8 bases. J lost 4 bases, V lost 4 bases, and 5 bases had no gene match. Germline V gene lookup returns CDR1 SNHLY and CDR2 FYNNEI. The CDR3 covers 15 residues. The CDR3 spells CASSASSGGTGELFF. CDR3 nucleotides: TGTGCCAGCAGTGCATCAAGCGGGGGCACCGGGGAGCTGTTTTTT. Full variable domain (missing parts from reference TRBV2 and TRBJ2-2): EPEVTQTPSHQVTQMGQEVILRCVPISNHLYFYWYRQILGQKVEFLVSFYNNEISEKSEIFDDQFSVERPDGSNFTLKIRSTKLEDSAMYFCASSASSGGTGELFFGEGSRLTVL.

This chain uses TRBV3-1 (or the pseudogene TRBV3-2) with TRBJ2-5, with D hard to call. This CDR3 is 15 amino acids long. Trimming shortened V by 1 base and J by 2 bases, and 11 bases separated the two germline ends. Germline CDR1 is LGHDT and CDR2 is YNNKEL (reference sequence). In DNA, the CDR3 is TGTGCCAGCAGCCAAGGACCTACGAGGCAAGAGACCCAGTACTTC. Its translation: CASSQGPTRQETQYF.

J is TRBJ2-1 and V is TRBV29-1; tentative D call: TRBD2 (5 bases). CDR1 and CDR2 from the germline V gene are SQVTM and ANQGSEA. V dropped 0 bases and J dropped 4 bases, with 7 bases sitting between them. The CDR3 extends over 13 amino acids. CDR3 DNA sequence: TGCAGCGTTGAAGATCGGGGTTACAATGAGCAGTTCTTC. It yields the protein CSVEDRGYNEQFF.

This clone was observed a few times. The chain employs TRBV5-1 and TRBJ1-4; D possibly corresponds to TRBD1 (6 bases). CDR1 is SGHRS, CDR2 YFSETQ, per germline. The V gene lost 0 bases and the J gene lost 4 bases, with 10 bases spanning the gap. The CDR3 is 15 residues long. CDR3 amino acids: CASSLGQGNNEKLFF. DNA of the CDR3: TGCGCCAGCAGCTTGGGTCAGGGGAATAATGAAAAACTGTTTTTT.

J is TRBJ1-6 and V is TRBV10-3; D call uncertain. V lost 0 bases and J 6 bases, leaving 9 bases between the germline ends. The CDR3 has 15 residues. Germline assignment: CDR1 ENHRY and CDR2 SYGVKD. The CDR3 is CAISESVGSNSPLHF. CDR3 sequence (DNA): TGTGCCATCAGTGAGTCAGTGGGGAGTAATTCACCCCTCCACTTT.

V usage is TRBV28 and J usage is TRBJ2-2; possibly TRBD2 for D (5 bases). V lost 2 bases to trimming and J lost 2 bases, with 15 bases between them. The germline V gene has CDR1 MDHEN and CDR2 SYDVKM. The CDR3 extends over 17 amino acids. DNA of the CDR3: TGTGCCAGCAGTTTAGTCGCCGAGGGCCTCAACACCGGGGAGCTGTTTTTT. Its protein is CASSLVAEGLNTGELFF.

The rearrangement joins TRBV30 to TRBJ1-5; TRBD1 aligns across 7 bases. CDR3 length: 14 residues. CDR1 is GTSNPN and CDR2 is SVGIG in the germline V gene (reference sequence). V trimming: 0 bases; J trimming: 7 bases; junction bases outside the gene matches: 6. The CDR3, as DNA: TGTGCCTGGAGTGTAGGGGGCTTGCAACAGCCCCAGCATTTT. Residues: CAWSVGGLQQPQHF.

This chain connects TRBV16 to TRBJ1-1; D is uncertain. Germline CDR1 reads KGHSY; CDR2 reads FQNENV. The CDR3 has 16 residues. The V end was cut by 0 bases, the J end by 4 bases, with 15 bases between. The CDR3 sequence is CASSQSLAMRGTEAFF. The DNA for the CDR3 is TGTGCCAGCAGCCAATCCCTAGCCATGCGGGGCACTGAAGCTTTCTTT.

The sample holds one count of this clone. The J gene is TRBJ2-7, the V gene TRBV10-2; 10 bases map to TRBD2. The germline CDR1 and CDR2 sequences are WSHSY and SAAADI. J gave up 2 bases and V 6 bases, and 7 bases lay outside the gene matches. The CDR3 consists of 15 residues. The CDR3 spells CASSDRTSGTYEQYF. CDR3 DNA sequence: TGCGCCAGCAGCGATAGGACTAGCGGAACCTACGAGCAGTACTTC.

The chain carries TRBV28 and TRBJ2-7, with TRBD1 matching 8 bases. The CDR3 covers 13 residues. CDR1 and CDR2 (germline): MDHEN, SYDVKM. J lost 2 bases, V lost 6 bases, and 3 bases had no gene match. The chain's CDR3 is CASRLQGAYEQYF. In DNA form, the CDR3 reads TGTGCCAGCAGGCTACAGGGGGCCTACGAGCAGTACTTC.